This is a list of T cell receptor beta chains from one sample in a study of cytomegalovirus exposure and HLA in healthy donors. Only in-frame clones appear in the TCRdb table, and some are missing; sequencing was by immunoSEQ multiplex PCR. The sample yields 170,000 or so clones, about 80% seen once. Sequencing was performed on PBMCs. The receptors originated from a man aged 25 to 40 in good health and CMV-seropositive. The CDR3 runs from the conserved cysteine through the conserved F or W. The D gene is left open where the match is weak. A row's size may be missing; if present it is once, few, many or a size class.

j_call v_call d_call clone_size cdr3_nt cdr3_aa
TRBJ2-1 TRBV7-8 NA once TGTGCCAGCAGCTTAGGTAGGGGTAGAAGCAGCGATGAGCAGTTCTTC CASSLGRGRSSDEQFF
TRBJ2-1 TRBV19 TRBD2 NA TGTGCCAGCAGCCCCGGGAGGGCCTACGATGAGCAGTTCTTC CASSPGRAYDEQFF
TRBJ1-1 TRBV27 NA NA TGTGCCAGCAGTTTACCTGGGGGGACTGAAGCTTTCTTT CASSLPGGTEAFF
TRBJ2-4 TRBV9 TRBD1 once TGTGCCAGCAGCCCAAGACAGGGGGTGGCCAAAAACATTCAGTACTTC CASSPRQGVAKNIQYF
TRBJ1-4 TRBV9 TRBD1 NA TGTGCCAGCAGCACGGGACAGTCTAATGAAAAACTGTTTTTT CASSTGQSNEKLFF
TRBJ2-2 TRBV4-3 TRBD1 NA TGCGCCAGCAGCCAAGACTTAGGGGACAGGGTAGGGGAGCTGTTTTTT CASSQDLGDRVGELFF
TRBJ2-7 TRBV5-1 TRBD1 NA TGCGCCAGCACACAAAGGACAGGGGGCTACGAGCAGTACTTC CASTQRTGGYEQYF
TRBJ1-4 TRBV6-1 NA NA TGTGCCAGCAGTGAAGTGGGTGAGGGGGCTAATGAAAAACTGTTTTTT CASSEVGEGANEKLFF
TRBJ2-1 TRBV7-9 NA NA TGTGCCAGCCAGTACAGGGAGGGTAGAGAGTTCGGGCAGTTCTTC CASQYREGREFGQFF
TRBJ2-1 TRBV10-3 TRBD2 NA TGTGCCATCAGTGCCGAACCTACTAGCGCCTACTACAATGAGCAGTTCTTC CAISAEPTSAYYNEQFF
TRBJ2-1 TRBV25-1 NA NA TGTGCCAGCAGTGAATCGGACAGTAAGGGCAACAATGAGCAGTTCTTC CASSESDSKGNNEQFF
TRBJ2-5 TRBV15 NA NA TGTGCCACCAGCTTGACAGGCCAAGAGACCCAGTACTTC CATSLTGQETQYF
TRBJ2-3 TRBV14 TRBD2 NA TGTGCCAGCAGCCAGAGAGGACTAGCGGGAATAGATACGCAGTATTTT CASSQRGLAGIDTQYF
TRBJ2-3 TRBV6-5 NA NA TGTGCCAGCAGTTACGGGGACGGGACATCAGATACGCAGTATTTT CASSYGDGTSDTQYF
TRBJ2-3 TRBV14 TRBD2 NA TGTGCCAGCAGCCACGGACTAGTCCGCGATACGCAGTATTTT CASSHGLVRDTQYF
TRBJ1-4 TRBV5-6 NA NA TGTGCCAGCAGCTTGACACCTGCAGGGGCAAGGGAAAAACTGTTTTTT CASSLTPAGAREKLFF
TRBJ2-7 TRBV18 NA few TGTGCCAGCTCACCTGAGACTAGCTCCTACGAGCAGTACTTC CASSPETSSYEQYF
TRBJ2-2 TRBV7-9 NA NA TGTGCCAGCAGCCCCCTGGGGGGAGGGAACACCGGGGAGCTGTTTTTT CASSPLGGGNTGELFF
TRBJ2-1 TRBV4-1 TRBD1 NA TGCGCCAGCAGCCAACAAAGGGACAGCTGGGAGCAGTTCTTC CASSQQRDSWEQFF
TRBJ2-7 TRBV28 NA NA TGTGCCAGCAGTTTCTCGCGAGGACAGCCCCCCTACGAGCAGTACTTC CASSFSRGQPPYEQYF
TRBJ1-1 TRBV11-2 NA NA TGTGCCAGCAGCTCCCGGGAGGGAATGACGACTGAAGCTTTCTTT CASSSREGMTTEAFF
TRBJ2-1 TRBV14 TRBD2 NA TGTGCCAGCAGCCCTCTCTCGGGTAGCGGGGAGGTTAATGAGCAGTTCTTC CASSPLSGSGEVNEQFF
TRBJ1-4 TRBV15 NA NA TGTGCCACCAGCACGAACAGAGCAACTAATGAAAAACTGTTTTTT CATSTNRATNEKLFF
TRBJ2-1 TRBV19 TRBD2 NA TGTGCCAGTAGTATTAGCGGGAATACCTACAATGAGCAGTTCTTC CASSISGNTYNEQFF
TRBJ1-1 TRBV25-1 TRBD1 once TGTGCCAGCAGTGAATCCCGACAGGGGGCGGGCACTGAAGCTTTCTTT CASSESRQGAGTEAFF
TRBJ2-5 TRBV19 NA once TGTGCCAGTAGTATAGCTGAGGAGACCCAGTACTTC CASSIAEETQYF
TRBJ1-2 TRBV27 TRBD1 NA TGTGCCAGCAGTTATAGCGGCTCGGGACAGGGTGTCAGGCGGTACACCTTC CASSYSGSGQGVRRYTF
TRBJ2-2 TRBV6-1 TRBD2 once TGTGCCAGCAGTGTACTGACTAGCGGGGGCACCGGGGAGCTGTTTTTT CASSVLTSGGTGELFF
TRBJ1-1 TRBV4-2 TRBD1 NA TGTGCCAGCAGCCAAGATCTGGGGACAGGGAGCACTGAAGCTTTCTTT CASSQDLGTGSTEAFF
TRBJ2-2 TRBV7-9 TRBD2 NA TGTTCCAGCAGCCGAGGGACTAGCGGCACCGGGGAGCTGTTTTTT CSSSRGTSGTGELFF
TRBJ2-5 TRBV9 TRBD1 NA TGTGCCAGCAGCGTAAGACAGGGGTTAGGAGAGACCCAGTACTTC CASSVRQGLGETQYF
TRBJ2-2 TRBV25-1 NA NA TGTGCCAGCAGTTGGACGACAGATAACACCGGGGAGCTGTTTTTT CASSWTTDNTGELFF
TRBJ2-1 TRBV6-5 NA few TGTGCCAGCAGTCGGGACTCCAACAATGAGCAGTTCTTC CASSRDSNNEQFF
TRBJ1-4 TRBV19 TRBD1 NA TGTGCCAGTAGGGTAGGGGGCATCGAAAAACTGTTTTTT CASRVGGIEKLFF
TRBJ2-3 TRBV11-2 NA NA TGTGCCAGCAGCTTACTCGAGGCTACGCAGTATTTT CASSLLEATQYF
TRBJ2-1 TRBV13 NA NA TGTGCCAGCAGCTTAGGAAAAGGCTACTACAAGCAGTTCTTC CASSLGKGYYKQFF